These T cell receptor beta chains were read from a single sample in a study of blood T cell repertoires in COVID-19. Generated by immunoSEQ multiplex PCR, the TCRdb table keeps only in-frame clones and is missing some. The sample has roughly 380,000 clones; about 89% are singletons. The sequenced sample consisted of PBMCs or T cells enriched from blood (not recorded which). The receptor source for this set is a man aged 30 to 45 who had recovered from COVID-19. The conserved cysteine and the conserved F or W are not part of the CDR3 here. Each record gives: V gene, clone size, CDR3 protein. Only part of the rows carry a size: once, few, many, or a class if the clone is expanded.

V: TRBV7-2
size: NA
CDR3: ASSLSGSVGQPQH

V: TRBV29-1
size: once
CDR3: SVDGGGRAPYGYT

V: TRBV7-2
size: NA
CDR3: ASSHPGEGDTEAF

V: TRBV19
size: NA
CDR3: ASTSLLPRGLFTGELF

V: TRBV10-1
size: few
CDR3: ASSGGGSVFGGNTEAF

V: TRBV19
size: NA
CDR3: ASSGQGISGNTIY

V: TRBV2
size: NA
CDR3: ASSDTGVYGYT

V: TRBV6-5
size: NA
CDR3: ASSHDRISNQPQH

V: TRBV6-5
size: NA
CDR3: ASSYNRAGRDGYT

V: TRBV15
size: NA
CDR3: ATSRDQQPQH

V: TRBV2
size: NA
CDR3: ASKSEAGLSYEQY

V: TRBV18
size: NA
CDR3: ASSPPRGTTDTQY

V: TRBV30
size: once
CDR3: AWSFGGDTEAF

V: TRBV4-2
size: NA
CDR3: ASSQRLSDSGYT

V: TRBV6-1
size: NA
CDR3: ASSEIGRRVAGYT

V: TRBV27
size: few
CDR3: ATQGVHEQY

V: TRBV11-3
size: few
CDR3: ASSLDGNSGNTIY

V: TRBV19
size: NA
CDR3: ASSIKPFGHSLTY

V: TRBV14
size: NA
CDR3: ASSYNYEQY

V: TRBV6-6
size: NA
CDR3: ASSSGGRVSNQPQH

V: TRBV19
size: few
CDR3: ASSRDRMNTEAF

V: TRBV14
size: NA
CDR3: ASSPFQGSGNTIY